This T cell receptor (beta chain) was captured in a study of T cells in Graves' hyperthyroidism and ophthalmopathy (dated by TCRdb to the late 2010s). For the study in its entirety: A discovery cohort of roughly 100 patients, 43 with Graves' ophthalmopathy and under 60 with stable Graves' hyperthyroidism, was used to find distinguishing TCR V-J signatures. For training and testing, the 80 to 100 patients in the discovery cohort were randomly divided in a 7:3 ratio. The study also compared thyroid tissue and blood T-cell repertoires from several Graves' hyperthyroidism patients. According to the paper, TCR Vbeta CDR3 sequencing was carried out on approximately 140 peripheral blood samples, which came from over 40 ophthalmopathy, approximately 72 hyperthyroidism and about 17 progressor patients. After sampling, hyperthyroidism patients received methimazole starting at 30 mg daily, and ophthalmopathy patients received high-dose intravenous methylprednisolone. An independent validation cohort of 18 to 20 hyperthyroidism patients and 17 patients who later progressed to ophthalmopathy tested prospective prediction of ophthalmopathy. What the study reported, not specific to this receptor: No statistical method was used to fix the sample size in advance, and group allocation was not hidden from the investigators. In validation, the model predicted progression to ophthalmopathy a median of approximately 6.3 months before onset, with approximately 70% sensitivity and almost 75% specificity. Most expanded thyroid clonotypes (frequency above 0.001) were also detected in blood, a finding suggesting that blood repertoires may reflect thyroid immune responses. A 13 V-J signature model separated ophthalmopathy from stable hyperthyroidism, with 87.88% sensitivity and around 84% specificity in cross-validation and 80%/75% in testing.

Patients with uncontrolled infections, other autoimmune diseases, pregnancy or lactation were excluded. Diagnoses were established on the basis of clinical symptoms, serum thyroxine and TRAb, thyroid ultrasound, and orbital computed tomography. Total RNA was extracted using Trizol reagent, and RNA quality was assessed on an Agilent 2100 Bioanalyzer. This clonotype was found a few times. Its antigen is currently not known. Base qualities were left out, and no much larger clone turns up one base away. TCR beta CDR3 regions were amplified from RNA transcripts. The TCR CDR3 was subjected to a first round of RT-PCR using the HTBI primer set and the Qiagen OneStep RT-PCR kit. A second multiplex PCR round built the libraries, followed by size selection and purification. Paired-end sequencing of the libraries was performed with 100 bp reads on an Illumina HiSeq2000. The paper's processing steps were these. SOAPnuke was used to process the raw data, removing reads that contained adapters or uncalled bases, had a mean Phred below 15, or lacked an exact match to the constant primer or identifier. COPE v1.2.5 was used to merge high-quality paired reads, and clonotypes were defined as unique nucleotide sequences. MiTCR v1.1 was used to align the clonotypes against IMGT TRBV, TRBD and TRBJ reference segments. The analysis was restricted to V-J combinations with a frequency above 0.0001, which together covered just over 99% of the repertoires. The TCS score was defined as the ratio of F50 (clonal expansion) to E x V (chaos), calculated using BLOSUM62-based TCRdist between CDR3 peptides within each V-J. Welch's t-statistics and random forest reduced 500 to 650 V-J features to 13, which were used in a naive Bayes classifier (R e1071). The similarity between thyroid and blood repertoires was quantified using the Morisita-Horn index. TCRdb trimmed the raw reads at Q25, called clones with MiXCR and kept productive beta chains. When rows share a CDR3 protein, they turn into one entry using the most common DNA and genes. These V and J calls derive from TCRdb rather than the authors' analysis. Across this sample there are 650,000 to 800,000 distinct CDR3 sequences, with about 45% seen only once. Of the sample, less than 9% is held by the ten largest clones.

From the cysteine up to the phenylalanine, the CDR3 has a length of 13 residues. Only the CDR3 part of the read is kept: 39 bases, read in frame from the first base. Deletion took 2 bases off V and 7 bases off J, with a span of 11 bases between the germline ends. The germline V gene yields KGHSY for CDR1 and FQNENV for CDR2. The sequence is built from TRBV16 and TRBJ1-2, with the D gene not confidently named. The sequenced sample was peripheral blood or thyroid tissue (not recorded which). This receptor was obtained from an adult man with Graves' disease, either hyperthyroidism or ophthalmopathy (not recorded which). The nucleotide sequence is given as TGTGCCAGCAGCCAAGAGGGATTGGTTGGCTACACCTTC. Its protein product is CASSQEGLVGYTF. The reference TRBV16 and TRBJ1-2 proteins fill in what lies around the CDR3, so the full variable domain reads GEEVAQTPKHLVRGEGQKAKLYCAPIKGHSYVFWYQQVLKNEFKFLISFQNENVFDETGMPKERFSAKCLPNSPCSLEIQATKLEDSAVYFCASSQEGLVGYTFGSGTRLTVV.